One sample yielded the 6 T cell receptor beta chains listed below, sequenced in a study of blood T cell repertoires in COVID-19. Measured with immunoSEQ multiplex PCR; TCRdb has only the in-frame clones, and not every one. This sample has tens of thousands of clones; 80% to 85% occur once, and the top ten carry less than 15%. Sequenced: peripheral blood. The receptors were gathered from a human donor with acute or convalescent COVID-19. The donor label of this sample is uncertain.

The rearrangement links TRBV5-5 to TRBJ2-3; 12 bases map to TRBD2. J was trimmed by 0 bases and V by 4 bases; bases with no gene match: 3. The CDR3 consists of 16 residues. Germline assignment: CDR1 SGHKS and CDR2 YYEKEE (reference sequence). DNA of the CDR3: TGTGCCAGCAGCCCTAGCGGGGGGGTTAGCACAGATACGCAGTATTTT. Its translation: CASSPSGGVSTDTQYF.

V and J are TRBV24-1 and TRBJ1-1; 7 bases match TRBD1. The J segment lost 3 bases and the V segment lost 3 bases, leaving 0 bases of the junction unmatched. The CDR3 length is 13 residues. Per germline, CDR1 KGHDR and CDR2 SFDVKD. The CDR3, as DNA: TGTGCCACCAGTGATGACAGGGACACTGAAGCTTTCTTT. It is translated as CATSDDRDTEAFF.

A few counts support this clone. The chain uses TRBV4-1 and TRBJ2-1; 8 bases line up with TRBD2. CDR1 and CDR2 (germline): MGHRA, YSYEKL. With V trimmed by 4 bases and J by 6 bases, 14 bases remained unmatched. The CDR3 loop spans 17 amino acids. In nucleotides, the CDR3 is TGCGCCAGCAGCCCGCACCTGGGACTAGGTCCGGCCAATGAGCAGTTCTTC. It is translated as CASSPHLGLGPANEQFF.

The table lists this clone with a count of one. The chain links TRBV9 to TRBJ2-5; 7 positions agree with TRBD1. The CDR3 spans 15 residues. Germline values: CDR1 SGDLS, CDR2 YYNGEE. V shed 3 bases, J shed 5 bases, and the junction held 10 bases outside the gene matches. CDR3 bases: TGTGCCAGCAGCGCCCGGGACAGCATCTTGGAGACCCAGTACTTC. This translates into CASSARDSILETQYF.

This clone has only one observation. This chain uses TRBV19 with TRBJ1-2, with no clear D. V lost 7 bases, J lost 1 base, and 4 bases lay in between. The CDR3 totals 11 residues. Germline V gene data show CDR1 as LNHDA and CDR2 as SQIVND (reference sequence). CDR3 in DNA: TGTGCCAGTAACAGTAACTATGGCTACACCTTC. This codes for CASNSNYGYTF.

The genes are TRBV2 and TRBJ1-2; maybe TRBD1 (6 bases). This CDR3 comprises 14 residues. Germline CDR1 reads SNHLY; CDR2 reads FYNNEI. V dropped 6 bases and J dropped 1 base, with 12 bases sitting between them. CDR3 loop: CASRGGQLNYGYTF. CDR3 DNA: TGTGCCAGCAGGGGGGGGCAGCTTAACTATGGCTACACCTTC.